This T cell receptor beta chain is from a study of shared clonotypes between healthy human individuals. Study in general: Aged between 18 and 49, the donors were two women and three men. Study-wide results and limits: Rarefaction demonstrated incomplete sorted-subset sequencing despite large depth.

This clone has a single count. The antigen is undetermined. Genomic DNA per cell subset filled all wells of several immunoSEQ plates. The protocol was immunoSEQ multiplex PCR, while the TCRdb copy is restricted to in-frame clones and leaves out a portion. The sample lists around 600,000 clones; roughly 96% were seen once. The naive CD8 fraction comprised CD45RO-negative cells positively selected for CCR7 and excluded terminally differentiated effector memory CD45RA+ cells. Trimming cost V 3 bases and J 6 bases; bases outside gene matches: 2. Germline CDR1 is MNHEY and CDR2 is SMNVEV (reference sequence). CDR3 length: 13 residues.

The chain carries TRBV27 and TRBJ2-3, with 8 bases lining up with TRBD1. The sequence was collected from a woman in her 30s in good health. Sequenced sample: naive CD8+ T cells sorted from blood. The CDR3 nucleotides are TGTGCCAGCAGTTTGGGACAGGTGGATACGCAGTATTTT. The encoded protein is CASSLGQVDTQYF.